Presented here are 15 T cell receptor beta chains from one specimen sequenced in a study of blood T cell repertoires in COVID-19. Measured with immunoSEQ multiplex PCR; TCRdb has only the in-frame clones, and not every one. Of about 170,000 clones listed, about 85% are singletons. The sequenced material came from peripheral blood. These receptors all stem from a man aged 60 to 75 who had recovered from COVID-19.

The chain uses TRBV27 and TRBJ1-2; D might be TRBD1 (5 bases). CDR3 length: 13 amino acids. V lost 2 bases to trimming and J lost 4 bases, with 8 bases between them. The germline V gene encodes CDR1 MNHEY and CDR2 SMNVEV (reference sequence). The CDR3: CASSLQGGYGYTF. The CDR3 bases are TGTGCCAGCAGTTTACAGGGTGGCTATGGCTACACCTTC.

The chain carries TRBV7-2 and TRBJ1-1; D remains unclear. CDR1 SGHTA and CDR2 FQGNSA come from the germline V gene. Trimming pared 3 bases from V and 6 bases from J, leaving 11 bases between. The CDR3 spans 13 residues. Written as DNA, the CDR3 is TGTGCCAGCAGCTTTCGGAGGTCGGCTGAAGCTTTCTTT. Amino acids: CASSFRRSAEAFF.

The CDR3, as DNA: TGCAGTGCTAGTTCGACAGGGGGCGGCTACGAGCAGTACTTC. Its protein product is CSASSTGGGYEQYF. V is TRBV20-1 and J is TRBJ2-7, with 10 bases identical to TRBD1. CDR3 length equals 14 residues. Losses at the gene ends were 3 bases for V and 3 bases for J; bases not matched to a gene: 5. Germline lookup yields CDR1 DFQATT and CDR2 SNEGSKA (reference sequence).

The chain carries TRBV3-1 (or the pseudogene TRBV3-2) and TRBJ1-1, with a possible D match to TRBD1 (6 bases). Trimming stripped 1 base from V and 4 bases from J, with 16 bases between. The CDR3 has 16 amino acids. Germline V lookup: CDR1 LGHDT, CDR2 YNNKEL (reference sequence). The DNA of the CDR3 is TGTGCCAGCAGCCAAGCAGCAGGGGCGAGGAGCACTGAAGCTTTCTTT. Residues: CASSQAAGARSTEAFF.

This clone has only one observation. This chain joins TRBV11-2 and TRBJ2-7, with 8 bases aligning to TRBD2. The CDR3 length is 14 residues. Trimming at V came to 5 bases and at J to 3 bases, leaving 6 bases not matched to a gene. The germline V gene has CDR1 SGHAT and CDR2 FQNNGV. The CDR3 spells CASSPSGFYYEQYF. In DNA form, the CDR3 reads TGTGCCAGCAGCCCTAGCGGGTTTTACTACGAGCAGTACTTC.

This clone showed up just a few times. This chain uses TRBV9 with TRBJ1-2; D is perhaps TRBD1 (6 bases). The CDR3 sequence is 15 residues long. Germline CDR1 is SGDLS and CDR2 is YYNGEE. V was cut by 0 bases and J by 4 bases, with 13 bases left in between. The CDR3 is CASSVATGQFYGYTF. In DNA, the CDR3 is TGTGCCAGCAGCGTAGCAACCGGACAGTTCTATGGCTACACCTTC.

The V call is TRBV30, the J call TRBJ2-7, with 10 bases matching TRBD1. The CDR3 is 13 amino acids. V was pared by 7 bases and J by 0 bases, with 3 bases of the junction left unmatched. CDR1 and CDR2 from the germline V gene are GTSNPN and SVGIG (reference sequence). CDR3 DNA sequence: TGTGCCTCCCGGACAGGGGGCTCCTACGAGCAGTACTTC. Protein sequence: CASRTGGSYEQYF.

The genes are TRBV7-9 and TRBJ2-7, with 8 bases identical to TRBD2. Germline CDR1 SEHNR, CDR2 FQNEAQ (reference sequence). V dropped 5 bases and J dropped 0; count of bases not matched to a gene: 15. CDR3 length: 18 residues. The CDR3 region is CASSTREGKRGSSYEQYF. For the CDR3, the DNA is TGTGCCAGCAGCACCCGGGAGGGTAAGCGGGGGAGCTCCTACGAGCAGTACTTC.

The rearrangement links TRBV11-2 to TRBJ2-3; maybe TRBD2 (5 bases). CDR1 SGHAT and CDR2 FQNNGV come from the germline V gene. The CDR3 covers 13 residues. Trimming removed 0 bases at V and 5 bases at J, with 6 bases between. CDR3 nucleotide sequence: TGTGCCAGCAGCTTAGATCGGGGAGATACGCAGTATTTT. Translated: CASSLDRGDTQYF.

This chain links TRBV30 with TRBJ2-2; TRBD2 is a possible D gene (6 bases). Per the germline V gene, CDR1 is GTSNPN and CDR2 is SVGIG (reference sequence). The V end lost 4 bases, the J end lost 4 bases, and 13 bases lay between the germline ends. The CDR3 spans 14 residues. CDR3 in amino acids: CAWTRMGLTGELFF. The CDR3 region has the DNA TGTGCCTGGACCCGAATGGGACTCACCGGGGAGCTGTTTTTT.

To note about this clone: One junction end does not reproduce the germline sequence, and a read error may be involved. The chain joins TRBV27 to TRBJ1-4, with 7 bases that match TRBD1. Germline lookup yields CDR1 MNHEY and CDR2 SMNVEV (reference sequence). The CDR3 runs to 17 residues. CDR3: CAGSFIPPGTENEKLFF. CDR3 coding DNA: TGTGCCGGCAGTTTTATACCTCCCGGGACAGAAAATGAAAAACTGTTTTTT.

The chain uses TRBV2 and TRBJ2-1, with TRBD2 matching over 12 bases. Unmatched junction bases numbered 5, after V lost 4 bases and J lost 7 bases. This CDR3 is 15 amino acids long. Per germline, CDR1 SNHLY and CDR2 FYNNEI. CDR3 nucleotides: TGTGCCAGCAGTGCGTTACTAGCGGGGGGTAATGAGCAGTTCTTC. Protein sequence: CASSALLAGGNEQFF.

The CDR3 region is CASSFGAGGGRGEQFF. The DNA for the CDR3 is TGTGCCAGCAGCTTCGGAGCGGGCGGAGGGCGGGGTGAGCAGTTCTTC. This chain joins TRBV13 and TRBJ2-1, with a possible D match to TRBD2 (6 bases). With 3 bases removed from V and 9 bases from J, the gap between germline ends came to 21 bases. The CDR3 is 16 amino acids. Germline V gives CDR1 PRHDT, CDR2 FYEKMQ (reference sequence).

This chain connects TRBV7-9 to TRBJ1-4; TRBD1 aligns across 9 bases. Germline CDR1 and CDR2: SEHNR and FQNEAQ (reference sequence). There are 15 residues in the CDR3. V lost 5 bases and J lost 6; bases outside the gene matches: 7. This chain's CDR3 is CASSLGQGVYEKLFF. The CDR3 nucleotides are TGTGCCAGCAGCCTGGGACAGGGAGTGTATGAAAAACTGTTTTTT.

The chain carries TRBV7-2 and TRBJ1-3; maybe TRBD1 (5 bases). V lost 1 base to trimming and J lost 4 bases, with 11 bases between them. The CDR3 contains 15 residues. Looked up from germline, CDR1 is SGHTA and CDR2 is FQGNSA. This chain's CDR3 is CASSLEQGSGNTIYF. The CDR3, as DNA: TGTGCCAGCAGCTTAGAGCAGGGATCGGGAAACACCATATATTTT.